Below, 10 T cell receptor beta chains from the same sample are listed, as sequenced in a study of PD-L1 blockade in urothelial cancer. Clones were read by immunoSEQ multiplex PCR, and TCRdb kept only the in-frame ones, dropping some. This repertoire shows around 66,000 clones, roughly 77% found once; its top ten account for around 1.5%. Time point here: pretreatment peripheral blood. This sample comprised PBMCs, obtained around atezolizumab (anti-PD-L1) treatment. The receptors stem from a man between 65 and 85 years old with urothelial cancer.

The CDR3 bases are TGTGCCATCAGTGGAGCGGGAGGCCGTCTTGCGAACACCGGGGAGCTGTTTTTT. It is translated as CAISGAGGRLANTGELFF. The chain uses TRBV10-3 and TRBJ2-2; TRBD2 matches 9 bases. Per germline, CDR1 ENHRY and CDR2 SYGVKD. The CDR3 consists of 18 residues. V trimming: 4 bases; J trimming: 0 bases; junction bases outside the gene matches: 9.

The V call is TRBV10-2, the J call TRBJ2-5; the match to TRBD2 covers 13 bases. Germline V gene sequence: CDR1 WSHSY, CDR2 SAAADI. Unmatched junction bases numbered 3, after V lost 6 bases and J lost 5 bases. The CDR3 has 14 residues. Here the CDR3 reads CASRGTSGKETQYF. The DNA of the CDR3 is TGCGCCAGCAGAGGGACTAGCGGGAAGGAGACCCAGTACTTC.

V is TRBV27 and J is TRBJ2-1, with D hard to call. The germline CDR1 and CDR2 sequences are MNHEY and SMNVEV (reference sequence). This CDR3 comprises 13 residues. Deletions cut 7 bases from V and 4 bases from J, with 11 bases between. Here the CDR3 DNA reads TGTGCCAGCAACAGTGTTGCTTACAATGAGCAGTTCTTC. This sequence encodes CASNSVAYNEQFF.

The chain has TRBV5-1 and TRBJ2-3; D unclear. CDR1 SGHRS and CDR2 YFSETQ come from the germline V gene. Trimming left V 4 bases short and J 2 bases short, with 14 bases between. CDR3 size: 15 residues. The CDR3: CASSERGIITDTQYF. The CDR3 DNA reads TGCGCCAGCAGCGAACGCGGAATCATCACAGATACGCAGTATTTT.

This CDR3 is CASSGFRGRMGEKLFF. Here the CDR3 DNA reads TGTGCCAGCAGTGGCTTCAGGGGGCGGATGGGAGAAAAACTGTTTTTT. V and J are TRBV6-1 and TRBJ1-4, with 8 bases matching TRBD1. Germline V gene data show CDR1 as MNHNS and CDR2 as SASEGT. V shed 4 bases, J shed 8 bases, and the junction held 12 bases outside the gene matches. The CDR3 is 16 residues long.

This rearrangement joins TRBV10-3 to TRBJ2-1; the D is unclear. The germline gives CDR1 ENHRY, CDR2 SYGVKD. Trimming removed 6 bases at V and 3 bases at J, with 12 bases between. The CDR3 consists of 14 residues. Here the CDR3 DNA reads TGTGCCATCAGGGAACCGACACTCTACAATGAGCAGTTCTTC. Its translation is CAIREPTLYNEQFF.

The genes are TRBV6-1 and TRBJ1-2; TRBD1 is a possible D gene (5 bases). The CDR3 covers 16 residues. Germline lookup yields CDR1 MNHNS and CDR2 SASEGT. V lost 1 base and J 4 bases, leaving 16 bases between the germline ends. The CDR3 DNA reads TGTGCCAGCAGTGAAGATGGGGGGGTTAGTAGCTATGGCTACACCTTC. Amino acids: CASSEDGGVSSYGYTF.

The J gene is TRBJ2-2, the V gene TRBV11-3; D is perhaps TRBD2 (6 bases). The germline CDR1 and CDR2 sequences are SGHNT and YENEEA. V was trimmed by 0 bases and J by 0 bases, leaving 11 bases between them. This CDR3 contains 17 residues. Written as DNA, the CDR3 is TGTGCCAGCAGCTTAGATAGGTGGAGGGCGAACACCGGGGAGCTGTTTTTT. Protein sequence: CASSLDRWRANTGELFF. Full variable domain (rest looked up from reference TRBV11-3 and TRBJ2-2): EAGVVQSPRYKIIEKKQPVAFWCNPISGHNTLYWYLQNLGQGPELLIRYENEEAVDDSQLPKDRFSAERLKGVDSTLKIQPAELGDSAVYLCASSLDRWRANTGELFFGEGSRLTVL.

This clone was observed once. The CDR3, as DNA: TGTGCCAGCAGCTTAGGTAGTGCGTTCAGGGCCGAGGAGCTGTTTTTT. Translation gives CASSLGSAFRAEELFF. The chain recombines TRBV7-8 with TRBJ2-2, with TRBD1 as a possible D gene (5 bases). The CDR3 runs 16 residues. V was trimmed by 1 base and J by 10 bases, leaving 19 bases between them. Per germline, CDR1 SGHVS and CDR2 FQNEAQ. Looking up the rest from reference TRBV7-8 and TRBJ2-2 gives the full variable domain: GAGVSQSPRYKVAKRGQDVALRCDPISGHVSLFWYQQALGQGPEFLTYFQNEAQLDKSGLPSDRFFAERPEGSVSTLKIQRTQQEDSAVYLCASSLGSAFRAEELFFGEGSRLTVL.

In DNA, the CDR3 is TGCGCCAGCAGCCAAGAAGAGGACTCCTACGAGCAGTACTTC. Its translation: CASSQEEDSYEQYF. J is TRBJ2-7 and V is TRBV4-1; D is ambiguous. Germline V gives CDR1 MGHRA, CDR2 YSYEKL. Trimming took 0 bases from V and 0 from J, leaving 6 bases between them. The CDR3 is 14 residues long.